This paragraph reports one T cell receptor (beta chain). Trimming at V came to 3 bases and at J to 5 bases, leaving 5 bases not matched to a gene. The germline V gene encodes CDR1 SGHDT and CDR2 YYEEEE. The CDR3 is 14 residues long. The record originates from a study of T cell changes during pregnancy in multiple sclerosis. Assay used: immunoSEQ multiplex PCR; TCRdb lists only in-frame clones, some missing. Of tens of thousands of clones listed, roughly 94% are singletons. The chain joins TRBV5-6 to TRBJ1-5, with TRBD1 matching 7 bases. The receptor was derived from a female donor with multiple sclerosis, enrolled in a pregnancy study. Specimen: CD8+ T cells from peripheral blood mononuclear cells, collected before pregnancy. CDR3 nucleotide sequence: TGTGCCAGCAGCTACAGGGGTTTGGATCAGCCCCAGCATTTT. Protein sequence: CASSYRGLDQPQHF. The full variable domain, completed using reference TRBV5-6 and TRBJ1-5, is DAGVTQSPTHLIKTRGQQVTLRCSPKSGHDTVSWYQQALGQGPQFIFQYYEEEERQRGNFPDRFSGHQFPNYSSELNVNALLLGDSALYLCASSYRGLDQPQHFGDGTRLSIL.